This TCR beta chain was identified in a study of blood T cell repertoires in COVID-19. Produced via immunoSEQ multiplex PCR; TCRdb's table is partial and in-frame only. The repertoire holds around 68,000 clones, with 80% to 90% as singletons. The junction had 8 bases not matched to a gene; V was cut back by 4 bases and J by 4 bases. CDR3 length: 17 residues. Germline V gene lookup returns CDR1 SGHDN and CDR2 FVKESK. V and J are TRBV14 and TRBJ2-7; TRBD2 aligns across 15 bases. The specimen was peripheral blood. The sequence derives from a man aged 50 or older with acute or convalescent COVID-19. The CDR3 reads CASSRGLAGGPSYEQYF. For the CDR3, the DNA is TGTGCCAGCAGCCGCGGACTAGCGGGAGGGCCGAGTTACGAGCAGTACTTC.